This TCR beta chain was found in a study of blood T cell repertoires in COVID-19. Deletions cut 3 bases from V and 7 bases from J, with 12 bases between. CDR1 and CDR2 from the germline V gene are MRHNA and SNTAGT. The CDR3 runs 13 residues. The study recruited people aged 18 to 89 years across around 24 US areas. Allocation to cohorts depended on clinical history reported by the participants. Only in-frame clones appear in the TCRdb table, and some are missing; sequencing was by immunoSEQ multiplex PCR. This table holds over 350,000 clones, roughly 90% found once. The chain is built from TRBV6-4 and TRBJ2-5; TRBD2 is a possible D gene (5 bases). The sample comprised PBMCs or T cells enriched from blood (not recorded which). The origin of this receptor is a woman in her forties who had been exposed to COVID-19. The CDR3 reads CASSETGWGTQYF. The CDR3 DNA reads TGTGCCAGCAGTGAAACGGGGTGGGGGACCCAGTACTTC.